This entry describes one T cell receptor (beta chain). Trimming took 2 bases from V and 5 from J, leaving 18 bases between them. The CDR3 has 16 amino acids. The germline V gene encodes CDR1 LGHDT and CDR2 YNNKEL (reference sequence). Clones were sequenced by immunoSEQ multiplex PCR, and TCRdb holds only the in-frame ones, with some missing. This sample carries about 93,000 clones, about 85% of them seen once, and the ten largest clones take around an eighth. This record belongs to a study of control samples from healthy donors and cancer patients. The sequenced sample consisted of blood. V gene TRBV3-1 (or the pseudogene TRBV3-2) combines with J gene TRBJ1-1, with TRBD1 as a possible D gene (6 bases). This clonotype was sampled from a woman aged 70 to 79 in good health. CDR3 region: CASSQRGGGSSTEAFF. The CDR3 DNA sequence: TGTGCCAGCAGCCAACGAGGGGGGGGCAGTAGTACTGAAGCTTTCTTT.